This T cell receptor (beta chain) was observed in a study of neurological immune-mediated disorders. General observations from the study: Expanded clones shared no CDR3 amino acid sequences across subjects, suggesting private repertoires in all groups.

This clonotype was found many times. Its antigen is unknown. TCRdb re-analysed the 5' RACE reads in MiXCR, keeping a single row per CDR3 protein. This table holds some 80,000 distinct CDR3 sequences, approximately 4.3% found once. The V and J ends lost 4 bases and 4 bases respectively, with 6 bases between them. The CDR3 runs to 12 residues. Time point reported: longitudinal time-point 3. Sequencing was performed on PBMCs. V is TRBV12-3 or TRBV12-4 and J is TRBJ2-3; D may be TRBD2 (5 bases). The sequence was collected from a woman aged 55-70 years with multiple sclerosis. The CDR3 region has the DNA TGTGCCAGCAGTTCCGGGGCAGATACGCAGTATTTT. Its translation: CASSSGADTQYF.